This paragraph covers one TCR beta chain sequence. The antigen this receptor binds is unknown. The sample holds no much larger clone one base away, and base qualities are not on file. This sample was taken from a study of T-cell reconstitution after alpha-beta-depleted transplantation in children (dated by TCRdb to 2016 to 2017). Study-level background: T-cell immune reconstitution after TCRalphabeta/CD19-depleted allogeneic hematopoietic cell transplantation in children was quantitatively tracked in the study by means of TCR repertoire profiling.

Receptor libraries were prepared by PCR. For sequencing, an Illumina HiSeq 2500 was employed. To normalize quantification of the TCRbeta repertoire, the TCR libraries were built with molecular barcoding that relied on unique molecular identifiers. The public sequencing data were trimmed at Q25 with fastp and processed into clonotypes with MiXCR by TCRdb, which kept only in-frame beta chains. Here each entry gathers all rows of one CDR3 protein and keeps the most common genes and DNA. The sample data list around 600,000 distinct CDR3 sequences, and about 15% of these were observed just once. Around 0.96% of the sample lies in the top ten. Via the germline V gene, CDR1 is MDHEN and CDR2 SYDVKM. Taken from cysteine to phenylalanine, the CDR3 has 15 residues. Only the CDR3 portion is preserved as DNA: 45 bases, with reading frame beginning at the first base. The V and J ends are trimmed by 5 bases and 6 bases, leaving 17 bases between them.

The TCR comes from a human donor who donated a stem cell graft to a child with acute myeloid leukemia. The specimen was PBMCs from the stem cell graft donor, collected from the stem cell graft. The chain links TRBV28 with TRBJ2-1; 6 matching bases give a weak D call of TRBD1. The DNA sequence reads TGTGCCAGCAGTGGGCCGGGACAAATTATCAATGAGCAGTTCTTC. It specifies CASSGPGQIINEQFF.